This T cell receptor (beta chain) was sequenced in a study of response to subunit inactivated influenza vaccine. The CDR3 runs to 14 residues. V was trimmed by 3 bases and J by 3 bases, leaving 11 bases between them. The germline V gene has CDR1 ENHRY and CDR2 SYGVKD. TCRdb re-derived calls from the RT-PCR reads in MiXCR, one entry per CDR3 protein. The table has about 480,000 distinct CDR3 sequences, about 25% seen once. Findings of the study overall: The authors put forward the suggestion that each seasonal influenza vaccination may bring in only a limited number of new T cells.

The sample holds a few counts of this clonotype. What it binds is unknown. Sample: CD4+ T cells sorted from PBMCs, taken 5 to 6 days after vaccination. The chain uses TRBV10-3 and TRBJ1-2, with D possibly matching TRBD1 (6 bases). The origin of this receptor is a man in his forties or fifties who received an inactivated influenza vaccine. DNA for the CDR3: TGTGCCATCAGTGAACAGGGTGGTTACTATGGCTACACCTTC. Protein sequence: CAISEQGGYYGYTF.